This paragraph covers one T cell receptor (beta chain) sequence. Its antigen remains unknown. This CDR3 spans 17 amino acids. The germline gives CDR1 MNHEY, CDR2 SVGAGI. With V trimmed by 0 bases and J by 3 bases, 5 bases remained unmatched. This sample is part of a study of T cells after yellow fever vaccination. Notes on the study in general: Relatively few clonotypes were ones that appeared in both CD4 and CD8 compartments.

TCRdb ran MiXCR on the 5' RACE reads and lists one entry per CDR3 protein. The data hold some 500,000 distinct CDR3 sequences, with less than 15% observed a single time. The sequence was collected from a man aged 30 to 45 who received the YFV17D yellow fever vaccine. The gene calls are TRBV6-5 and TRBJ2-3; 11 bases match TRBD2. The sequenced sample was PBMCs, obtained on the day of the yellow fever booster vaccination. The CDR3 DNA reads TGTGCCAGCAGTTACTCGGGTGTAGCGGGGGGGACAGATACGCAGTATTTT. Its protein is CASSYSGVAGGTDTQYF.